These 25 T cell receptor beta chains were sequenced from one sample in a study of monozygotic twins with cystic fibrosis. Sequencing was performed with immunoSEQ multiplex PCR; in TCRdb, only in-frame clones are kept and a portion is missing. The sample carries approximately 36,000 clones, 85% to 95% recorded once. The sequencing input was blood. The receptors originated from a boy aged 2 to 10 with cystic fibrosis.

V and J are TRBV4-3 and TRBJ1-3, with D unclear. The CDR3 contains 16 residues. The V and J ends lost 0 bases and 2 bases respectively, with 11 bases between them. Looked up from germline, CDR1 is LGHNA and CDR2 is YSLEER. The CDR3 DNA is TGCGCCAGCAGCCAAGATTCCCAGGCTGCTGGAAACACCATATATTTT. Translation gives CASSQDSQAAGNTIYF.

The rearrangement links TRBV4-3 to TRBJ2-1; 11 nucleotides match TRBD2. The CDR3 consists of 15 residues. V dropped 4 bases and J dropped 6; count of bases not matched to a gene: 5. Germline CDR1 reads LGHNA; CDR2 reads YSLEER. The CDR3 sequence: CASSRVAGGGNEQFF. The CDR3 DNA reads as TGCGCCAGCAGCCGAGTAGCGGGGGGGGGCAATGAGCAGTTCTTC.

The chain carries TRBV7-2 and TRBJ2-1, with 7 nucleotides matching TRBD2. Germline CDR1 reads SGHTA; CDR2 reads FQGNSA. The CDR3 has 15 amino acids. The V segment lost 1 base and the J segment 4 bases; nucleotides outside the gene matches: 4. CDR3 nucleotide sequence: TGTGCCAGCAGCTTAGAAGCGGGGATGTACAATGAGCAGTTCTTC. This encodes CASSLEAGMYNEQFF.

The genes are TRBV12-5 and TRBJ1-2, with 9 bases lining up with TRBD1. The junction had 9 bases not matched to a gene; V was cut back by 5 bases and J by 8 bases. CDR1 and CDR2 from the germline V gene are LGHNT and FRNRAP. CDR3 length: 14 residues. CDR3 bases: TGTGCTAGTGGTGTAACAGGGGGCCTGGGAGGCTACACCTTC. This gives the protein CASGVTGGLGGYTF.

This chain connects TRBV2 to TRBJ1-4; no reliable D call. Germline CDR1 is SNHLY and CDR2 is FYNNEI. The CDR3 has 13 residues. Trimming shortened V by 7 bases and J by 8 bases, and 14 bases separated the two germline ends. The CDR3 DNA is TGTGCCAGCACCTCGGGGAGATTCGAAAAACTGTTTTTT. Translated, it gives CASTSGRFEKLFF. Variable domain in full (rest from reference TRBV2 and TRBJ1-4): EPEVTQTPSHQVTQMGQEVILRCVPISNHLYFYWYRQILGQKVEFLVSFYNNEISEKSEIFDDQFSVERPDGSNFTLKIRSTKLEDSAMYFCASTSGRFEKLFFGSGTQLSVL.

The V and J genes are TRBV9 and TRBJ1-1; tentatively, D is TRBD1 (5 bases). CDR3 size: 16 residues. V was trimmed by 3 bases and J by 1 base, leaving 16 bases between them. Germline V gene lookup returns CDR1 SGDLS and CDR2 YYNGEE. CDR3 amino acids: CASSADPGTGNTEAFF. The CDR3 DNA follows: TGTGCCAGCAGCGCCGACCCGGGGACGGGGAACACTGAAGCTTTCTTT.

V gene TRBV9 combines with J gene TRBJ1-5, with D perhaps matching TRBD1 (5 bases). V lost 3 bases and J 2 bases, leaving 12 bases between the germline ends. The CDR3 is made up of 15 amino acids. Per germline, CDR1 SGDLS and CDR2 YYNGEE. CDR3 sequence (DNA): TGTGCCAGCAGCGGAGGGGCCGGTGGCAATCAGCCCCAGCATTTT. Amino acid sequence: CASSGGAGGNQPQHF.

The V gene is TRBV13, the J gene TRBJ2-7; 12 bases match TRBD2. This CDR3 is 16 amino acids long. Unmatched junction bases numbered 9, after V lost 4 bases and J lost 5 bases. Germline CDR1 and CDR2: PRHDT and FYEKMQ (reference sequence). CDR3 DNA: TGTGCCAGCAGCTCCCTCCCTAGCGGGGGGGCCCACGAGCAGTACTTC. This encodes CASSSLPSGGAHEQYF. Full variable domain (outside the CDR3, taken from reference TRBV13 and TRBJ2-7): AAGVIQSPRHLIKEKRETATLKCYPIPRHDTVYWYQQGPGQDPQFLISFYEKMQSDKGSIPDRFSAQQFSDYHSELNMSSLELGDSALYFCASSSLPSGGAHEQYFGPGTRLTVT.

The V gene is TRBV6-6, the J gene TRBJ1-1; D remains ambiguous. The germline V gene has CDR1 MNHNY and CDR2 SVGAGI (reference sequence). With 9 bases removed from V and 6 bases from J, the gap between germline ends came to 11 bases. CDR3 length: 11 residues. The CDR3 loop reads CASAQSAEAFF. The CDR3 DNA sequence: TGTGCCAGTGCCCAGAGCGCTGAAGCTTTCTTT.

The CDR3 sequence: CASSWGTGSYEQYF. In DNA form, the CDR3 reads TGCGCCAGCAGCTGGGGGACAGGATCCTACGAGCAGTACTTC. This chain connects TRBV5-1 to TRBJ2-7; 8 bases align to TRBD1. The CDR3 sequence is 14 residues long. V dropped 3 bases and J dropped 1; count of bases not matched to a gene: 3. From germline, CDR1 is SGHRS and CDR2 YFSETQ. Using reference TRBV5-1 and TRBJ2-7 for the parts outside the CDR3, the full variable domain is KAGVTQTPRYLIKTRGQQVTLSCSPISGHRSVSWYQQTPGQGLQFLFEYFSETQRNKGNFPGRFSGRQFSNSRSEMNVSTLELGDSALYLCASSWGTGSYEQYFGPGTRLTVT.

This sequence joins TRBV13 and TRBJ1-2; D is perhaps TRBD1 (6 bases). Trimming shortened V by 5 bases and J by 0 bases, and 13 bases separated the two germline ends. There are 15 residues in the CDR3. CDR1 is PRHDT, CDR2 FYEKMQ, per germline (reference sequence). CDR3 sequence: CASSLQGSPNYGYTF. The CDR3 nucleotides read TGTGCCAGCAGCCTACAGGGCAGCCCTAACTATGGCTACACCTTC.

The chain joins TRBV18 to TRBJ1-1; no definite D call. This CDR3 spans 14 amino acids. V was clipped by 3 bases and J by 2 bases, with 10 bases between them. Germline V gene data show CDR1 as KGHSH and CDR2 as LQKENI. The CDR3 region is CASSPYIPNTEAFF. In DNA, the CDR3 is TGTGCCAGCTCACCGTACATACCAAACACTGAAGCTTTCTTT.

The chain combines TRBV9 with TRBJ2-1; 11 bases align to TRBD2. The CDR3 is made up of 16 amino acids. Germline loops: CDR1 SGDLS, CDR2 YYNGEE. Trimming removed 4 bases from V and 7 bases from J; junction bases left unmatched: 10. The CDR3 DNA sequence: TGTGCCAGCAGCACCAGACCTAGCGGGGGGTCAAATGAGCAGTTCTTC. Its translation: CASSTRPSGGSNEQFF.

This clone was seen more than once but under ten times. The CDR3 here is CASRGTANSPLHF. CDR3 sequence (DNA): TGTGCCAGCAGAGGGACAGCTAATTCACCCCTCCACTTT. This chain joins TRBV27 and TRBJ1-6, with TRBD1 matching over 7 bases. V was clipped by 6 bases and J by 6 bases; unmatched bases: 2. Germline V gene data show CDR1 as MNHEY and CDR2 as SMNVEV (reference sequence). The CDR3 contains 13 residues.

The CDR3 bases are TGTGCCAGCAGCTTTAGCGGGGGGGTAGATACGCAGTATTTT. Amino acids: CASSFSGGVDTQYF. The rearrangement links TRBV7-2 to TRBJ2-3; 11 bases are shared with TRBD2. This CDR3 spans 14 amino acids. Germline trimming cut 3 bases from V and 5 bases from J; bases unmatched to any gene: 1. From germline, CDR1 is SGHTA and CDR2 FQGNSA.

The J gene is TRBJ2-5, the V gene TRBV19; D unresolved. The germline CDR1 and CDR2 sequences are LNHDA and SQIVND (reference sequence). V lost 1 base to trimming and J lost 7 bases, with 10 bases between them. The CDR3 covers 13 residues. The CDR3 nucleotides are TGTGCCAGTAGTATAGTCTCGTCCGGGACCCAGTACTTC. It specifies CASSIVSSGTQYF.

This clone has a handful of counts. The chain carries TRBV4-1 and TRBJ1-4; 10 positions match TRBD1. In germline, CDR1 is MGHRA, CDR2 YSYEKL. This CDR3 region has 17 residues. The V gene end was trimmed by 4 bases and the J gene end by 6 bases; junction bases not matched to a gene: 11. CDR3 protein: CASSPSFGQGGDEKLFF. The CDR3 nucleotides read TGCGCCAGCAGCCCAAGCTTTGGACAGGGGGGAGATGAAAAACTGTTTTTT.

The chain links TRBV13 to TRBJ2-3; TRBD2 matches at 10 bases. CDR3 length: 16 amino acids. In germline, CDR1 is PRHDT, CDR2 FYEKMQ (reference sequence). V lost 1 base and J lost 5; bases outside the gene matches: 6. CDR3 nucleotide sequence: TGTGCCAGCAGCTTAGATAGCGGGGGGTTCGAAGATACGCAGTATTTT. Protein: CASSLDSGGFEDTQYF.

This chain links TRBV7-9 with TRBJ2-7, with TRBD2 identical over 8 bases. The CDR3 has 16 residues. V was clipped by 2 bases and J by 3 bases; unmatched bases: 9. CDR1 and CDR2 (germline): SEHNR, FQNEAQ (reference sequence). The CDR3 loop reads CASSLIGAGGFYEQYF. The CDR3 DNA is TGTGCCAGCAGCTTAATAGGTGCGGGGGGTTTCTACGAGCAGTACTTC.

The chain employs TRBV7-3 and TRBJ1-2; D remains ambiguous. The ends were cut back, 3 bases at V and 5 bases at J, with 13 bases in the middle. Germline V CDR1 and CDR2: SGHTA, FQGTGA. This CDR3 comprises 14 residues. CDR3 bases: TGTGCCAGCAGCTTCGGAATCCTCGGATATGGCTACACCTTC. Translated: CASSFGILGYGYTF.

The chain employs TRBV5-1 and TRBJ2-3, with 9 bases that match TRBD2. V dropped 5 bases and J dropped 4; count of bases not matched to a gene: 14. The CDR3 consists of 17 residues. In germline, CDR1 is SGHRS, CDR2 YFSETQ. CDR3 loop: CASSPRGGGGASDTQYF. CDR3 sequence (DNA): TGCGCCAGCAGTCCCCGTGGCGGCGGGGGGGCCTCAGATACGCAGTATTTT.

The chain carries TRBV27 and TRBJ2-7, with D uncertain. The CDR3 runs 13 residues. The ends were cut back, 8 bases at V and 2 bases at J, with 13 bases in the middle. Germline CDR1 MNHEY, CDR2 SMNVEV (reference sequence). CDR3 nucleotides: TGTGCCAGCCGCCCGGACGCTGCCTACGAGCAGTACTTC. As protein: CASRPDAAYEQYF.

The J gene is TRBJ1-2, the V gene TRBV11-2; D unclear. This CDR3 region has 13 residues. Trimming cost V 4 bases and J 2 bases, with 8 bases left between them. Per the germline V gene, CDR1 is SGHAT and CDR2 is FQNNGV. As DNA, the CDR3 is TGTGCCAGCAGCTCCGCAGGCAACTATGGCTACACCTTC. Translated: CASSSAGNYGYTF.

This clone is a singleton in its sample. The CDR3 is CASSLAYEQYF. The DNA of the CDR3 is TGTGCCAGCAGTCTCGCCTACGAGCAGTACTTC. The genes are TRBV5-6 and TRBJ2-7; unclear D gene. Trimming took off 5 bases at V and 2 bases at J, with 5 bases between the two ends. Germline assignment: CDR1 SGHDT and CDR2 YYEEEE. This CDR3 has 11 residues.

This clone is a singleton in its sample. Here the CDR3 reads CASNPGASGETQYF. CDR3 nucleotide sequence: TGTGCCAGCAACCCCGGAGCGAGTGGTGAGACCCAGTACTTC. V is TRBV9 and J is TRBJ2-5; unclear D gene. Between the trimmed V and J ends, which lost 6 bases and 5 bases, there was a span of 17 bases. Germline CDR1 is SGDLS and CDR2 is YYNGEE. CDR3 size: 14 residues.